The rows below give T cell receptor beta chains drawn from one sample of a study of T-cell reconstitution after alpha-beta-depleted transplantation in children. TCRdb redid the calling of the PCR reads with MiXCR, one entry per CDR3 protein. The table lists hundreds of thousands of distinct CDR3 sequences, about 9.2% of them singletons. The specimen was PBMCs from the stem cell graft donor, collected from the stem cell graft. These receptors were obtained from a human donor who donated a stem cell graft to a child with acute lymphoblastic leukemia. Both conserved end residues are part of each CDR3. D genes are given only for firm matches. Some rows mark clone size as missing; the rest say once, few, many or name a class of expanded clone.

>few|TRBJ1-1|TRBV5-1|.|13
CASSLRPAAEAFF
TGCGCCAGCAGCTTGCGTCCGGCAGCAGAAGCTTTCTTT
>few|TRBJ2-2|TRBV3-1|.|14
CASSQDMNTGELFF
TGTGCCAGCAGCCAAGATATGAACACCGGGGAGCTGTTTTTT
>.|TRBJ2-2|TRBV12-3/TRBV12-4|.|17
CASSFSPLLMNTGELFF
TGTGCCAGCAGTTTTAGTCCGCTTCTCATGAACACCGGGGAGCTGTTTTTT
>few|TRBJ2-3|TRBV5-1|.|15
CASSANRDITDTQYF
TGCGCCAGCAGCGCAAACCGGGACATTACAGATACGCAGTATTTT
>many|TRBJ2-3|TRBV2|TRBD1|16
CASSAGQGFGTDTQYF
TGTGCCAGCTCGGCGGGACAGGGGTTCGGCACAGATACGCAGTATTTT
>few|TRBJ2-3|TRBV20-1|TRBD2|17
CSASSQTSAAGTDTQYF
TGCAGTGCTAGCTCCCAAACTAGCGCGGCGGGCACAGATACGCAGTATTTT
>.|TRBJ2-3|TRBV7-2|TRBD1|14
CASSLQGAQDTQYF
TGTGCCAGCAGCCTACAGGGGGCGCAAGATACGCAGTATTTT
>.|TRBJ2-1|TRBV2|TRBD1|12
CAPRDRYNEQFF
TGTGCCCCCAGGGACAGATACAATGAGCAGTTCTTC
>.|TRBJ2-1|TRBV12-3/TRBV12-4|.|14
CASSLWVSYNEQFF
TGTGCCAGCAGTTTGTGGGTTTCCTACAATGAGCAGTTCTTC
>many|TRBJ2-1|TRBV24-1|.|13
CATSDLTGGEQFF
TGTGCCACCAGTGATTTGACGGGTGGTGAGCAGTTCTTC
>few|TRBJ2-7|TRBV5-1|TRBD2|16
CASSFDRTSGSYEQYF
TGCGCCAGCAGCTTCGATAGGACTAGCGGCTCCTACGAGCAGTACTTC
>few|TRBJ2-7|TRBV20-1|.|14
CSASLAGHGTEQYF
TGCAGTGCTAGTTTGGCGGGCCACGGTACAGAGCAGTACTTC
>.|TRBJ2-5|TRBV6-1|.|15
CASSQGFRGQETQYF
TGTGCCAGCAGTCAAGGGTTCAGGGGTCAAGAGACCCAGTACTTC
>.|TRBJ2-3|TRBV5-1|TRBD1|15
CASSFTGDRTDTQYF
TGCGCCAGCAGCTTCACAGGGGATCGCACAGATACGCAGTATTTT
>many|TRBJ2-3|TRBV12-3/TRBV12-4|TRBD2|13
CASSLGPSGGLYF
TGTGCCAGCAGTTTAGGGCCTAGCGGGGGGCTGTATTTT
>few|TRBJ2-5|TRBV7-7|.|14
CASSRDLPSETQYF
TGTGCCAGCAGCCGAGACTTACCCTCGGAGACCCAGTACTTC
>many|TRBJ2-5|TRBV7-9|.|14
CASSENSVQETQYF
TGTGCCAGCAGCGAAAACAGCGTCCAAGAGACCCAGTACTTC
>few|TRBJ1-4|TRBV24-1|TRBD1|15
CATSDMTGGNEKLFF
TGTGCCACCAGTGATATGACAGGGGGAAATGAAAAACTGTTTTTT
>few|TRBJ2-1|TRBV27|TRBD2|16
CASTTTAGGPRNEQFF
TGTGCCAGCACCACGACAGCGGGGGGGCCGAGGAATGAGCAGTTCTTC
>few|TRBJ2-1|TRBV7-9|.|14
CASSFLGLNNEQFF
TGTGCCAGCAGCTTCCTGGGACTCAACAATGAGCAGTTCTTC
>many|TRBJ2-5|TRBV5-1|.|15
CASSLPGVGQETQYF
TGCGCCAGCAGCTTGCCAGGGGTCGGCCAAGAGACCCAGTACTTC
>few|TRBJ1-6|TRBV9|.|15
CASSPRKQLNSPLHF
TGTGCCAGCAGCCCGAGGAAGCAGCTTAATTCACCCCTCCACTTT
>few|TRBJ2-7|TRBV5-1|.|14
CASSKDRTGYEQYF
TGCGCCAGCAGTAAAGACAGGACGGGCTACGAGCAGTACTTC
>.|TRBJ2-2|TRBV20-1|TRBD2|16
CSARTFRAGGTGELFF
TGCAGTGCTCGAACTTTTCGGGCGGGGGGCACCGGGGAGCTGTTTTTT
>many|TRBJ1-1|TRBV20-1|.|12
CSANSPGAEAFF
TGCAGTGCCAACTCCCCAGGGGCTGAAGCTTTCTTT
>many|TRBJ1-5|TRBV7-6|.|14
CASSADVSNQPQHF
TGTGCCAGCAGCGCCGATGTGAGCAATCAGCCCCAGCATTTT
>few|TRBJ2-2|TRBV12-3/TRBV12-4|TRBD2|16
CASSLNSGEIAGELFF
TGTGCCAGCAGTTTAAATAGCGGGGAAATTGCCGGGGAGCTGTTTTTT
>.|TRBJ1-5|TRBV20-1|TRBD1|14
CSARGGQGNQPQHF
TGCAGTGCTAGAGGGGGACAGGGGAATCAGCCCCAGCATTTT
>.|TRBJ1-6|TRBV5-1|TRBD1|14
CASSPGTGGQTLHF
TGCGCCAGCAGCCCCGGGACAGGGGGTCAAACCCTCCACTTT
>few|TRBJ2-1|TRBV19|TRBD1|16
CASSTKQGAKGFEQFF
TGTGCCAGTAGTACCAAACAGGGGGCGAAAGGGTTTGAGCAGTTCTTC
>many|TRBJ2-2|TRBV5-1|.|16
CASSLGRGTNTGELFF
TGCGCCAGCAGCTTGGGTCGGGGAACGAACACCGGGGAGCTGTTTTTT
>few|TRBJ1-6|TRBV5-5|TRBD1|16
CASSLGTGASWSPLHF
TGTGCCAGCAGCTTAGGGACAGGGGCTTCTTGGTCACCCCTCCACTTT
>many|TRBJ2-7|TRBV5-1|.|12
CASSSDGYEQYF
TGCGCCAGCAGCTCCGACGGGTACGAGCAGTACTTC
>many|TRBJ2-5|TRBV6-2/TRBV6-3|.|16
CASSQTRTVYQETQYF
TGTGCCAGCAGTCAAACGCGGACAGTGTACCAAGAGACCCAGTACTTC
>.|TRBJ2-3|TRBV7-2|.|14
CATVPAGLTDTQYF
TGTGCCACCGTCCCAGCGGGTCTTACAGATACGCAGTATTTT
>many|TRBJ1-1|TRBV10-3|.|15
CAIRDREDMNTEAFF
TGTGCCATCAGGGACCGGGAGGACATGAACACTGAAGCTTTCTTT
>.|TRBJ1-5|TRBV3-1|.|16
CASSQDIRVSNQPQHF
TGTGCCAGCAGCCAAGATATCCGGGTTAGCAATCAGCCCCAGCATTTT
>many|TRBJ1-3|TRBV5-5|.|16
CASSSQYPWDGNTIYF
TGTGCCAGCAGCAGTCAATACCCTTGGGATGGAAACACCATATATTTT
>few|TRBJ1-6|TRBV5-1|TRBD1|14
CASRADRDNSPLHF
TGCGCCAGCAGAGCAGACAGGGATAATTCACCCCTCCACTTT
>few|TRBJ2-6|TRBV12-3/TRBV12-4|.|18
CASSTTITRRGGANVLTF
TGTGCCAGCAGTACCACCATAACAAGGAGGGGTGGGGCCAACGTCCTGACTTTC
>.|TRBJ1-6|TRBV27|.|15
CASSWGSQGPQTLHF
TGTGCCAGCAGTTGGGGTTCCCAGGGACCTCAAACCCTCCACTTT
>many|TRBJ2-1|TRBV6-5|.|15
CASSYEEGSYNEQFF
TGTGCCAGCAGTTACGAGGAGGGGTCCTACAATGAGCAGTTCTTC
>.|TRBJ1-1|TRBV27|.|15
CASGGEGGGRTEAFF
TGTGCCAGCGGCGGAGAAGGGGGGGGTCGCACTGAAGCTTTCTTT
>.|TRBJ2-3|TRBV5-1|TRBD1|13
CASRAGGPDTQYF
TGCGCCAGCAGGGCAGGGGGCCCAGATACGCAGTATTTT
>few|TRBJ1-2|TRBV20-1|.|14
CSASTHLKDYGYTF
TGCAGTGCTAGTACTCATCTAAAGGATTATGGCTACACCTTC
>few|TRBJ2-5|TRBV4-3|TRBD2|20
CASRGLAGDSRDYIVRTQYF
TGCGCCAGCAGAGGACTAGCGGGGGATTCAAGAGACTATATTGTTAGAACCCAGTACTTC
>.|TRBJ2-7|TRBV7-9|.|16
CASSKSESEGGYEQYF
TGTGCCAGCAGCAAGTCCGAGTCGGAAGGGGGTTACGAGCAGTACTTC
>.|TRBJ2-3|TRBV20-1|TRBD2|15
CSAPLAGGLSDTQYF
TGCAGTGCTCCCCTAGCGGGGGGGCTATCGGATACGCAGTATTTT
>many|TRBJ2-2|TRBV6-5|.|15
CASSYFSGFTGELFF
TGTGCCAGCAGTTACTTCTCAGGGTTCACCGGGGAGCTGTTTTTT
>few|TRBJ2-3|TRBV20-1|TRBD2|14
CSAILAGPTDTQYF
TGCAGCGCCATATTAGCGGGGCCCACAGATACGCAGTATTTT
>.|TRBJ1-2|TRBV30|.|17
CAWSGQPGTPVWYGYTF
TGTGCCTGGAGTGGGCAACCCGGGACACCTGTCTGGTATGGCTACACCTTC
>few|TRBJ2-1|TRBV6-1|TRBD1|18
CASSLTGELDLFYNEQFF
TGTGCCAGCAGTCTGACAGGGGAACTTGACCTTTTCTACAATGAGCAGTTCTTC
>few|TRBJ1-5|TRBV12-3/TRBV12-4|.|11
CASSPGTLKHF
TGTGCCAGCAGTCCCGGGACGCTTAAGCATTTT